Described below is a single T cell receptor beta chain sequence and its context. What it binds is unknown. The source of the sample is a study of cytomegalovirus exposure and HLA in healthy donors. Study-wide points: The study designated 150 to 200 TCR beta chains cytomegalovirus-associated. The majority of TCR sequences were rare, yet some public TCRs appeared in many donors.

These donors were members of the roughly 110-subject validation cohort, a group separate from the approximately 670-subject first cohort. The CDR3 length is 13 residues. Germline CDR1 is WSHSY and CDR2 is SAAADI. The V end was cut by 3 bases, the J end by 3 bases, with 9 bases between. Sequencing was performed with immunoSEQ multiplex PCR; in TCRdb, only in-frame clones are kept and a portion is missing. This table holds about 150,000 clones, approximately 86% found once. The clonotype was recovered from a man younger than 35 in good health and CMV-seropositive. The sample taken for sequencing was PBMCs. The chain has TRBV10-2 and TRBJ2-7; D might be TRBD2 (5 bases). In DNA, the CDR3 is TGCGCCAGCAGTGAACTAGGTGGCTACGAGCAGTACTTC. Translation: CASSELGGYEQYF.